This passage covers 16 T cell receptor beta chains from one sample sequenced in a study of shared clonotypes between healthy human individuals. TCRdb's table, derived via immunoSEQ multiplex PCR, lists solely in-frame clones and lacks some. Among about 2.1 million clones listed, 93% were seen once. Naive CD8 cells lacked CD45RO and underwent positive selection for CCR7, leaving out terminally differentiated effector memory CD45RA+ cells. Sequences were obtained from naive CD8+ T cells from PBMCs. The receptor source for this set is a man between 18 and 35 years old in good health. Some clones in this sample may be carry-over from other donors' samples.

In this sample, this clone turned up once. This chain joins TRBV6-1 and TRBJ2-1; 9 nucleotides align to TRBD2. V gave up 0 bases and J gave up 7 bases; unmatched junction bases: 19. The CDR3 spans 20 residues. Germline-derived CDR1 and CDR2 are MNHNS and SASEGT. CDR3 DNA: TGTGCCAGCAGTGAAGCTGCGACAGATGACTTAGCGGGGGTCAAGAATGAGCAGTTCTTC. Its translation is CASSEAATDDLAGVKNEQFF.

This chain links TRBV7-3 with TRBJ2-1; D unresolved. The CDR3 contains 14 residues. CDR1 is SGHTA, CDR2 FQGTGA, per germline. The V gene lost 5 bases and the J gene lost 10 bases, with 18 bases spanning the gap. In nucleotides, the CDR3 is TGTGCCAGCAGCCCAGTCCCTGCTGCCGGGGAGCAGTTCTTC. This encodes CASSPVPAAGEQFF.

The chain carries TRBV2 and TRBJ2-2; 8 positions agree with TRBD1. Per germline, CDR1 SNHLY and CDR2 FYNNEI. CDR3 length: 16 amino acids. Trimming cost V 6 bases and J 6 bases; bases outside gene matches: 12. The CDR3 nucleotides read TGTGCCAGCAGGGGACAGGAGACATTCCCTCCCGGGGAGCTGTTTTTT. This codes for CASRGQETFPPGELFF.

The V gene is TRBV7-9, the J gene TRBJ1-4, with TRBD1 as a possible D gene (5 bases). Germline loops: CDR1 SEHNR, CDR2 FQNEAQ (reference sequence). Trimming cost V 6 bases and J 6 bases, with 14 bases left between them. This CDR3 has 14 amino acids. CDR3 amino acids: CASRPRDGDEKLFF. The CDR3 nucleotides read TGTGCCAGCAGGCCCCGGGACGGCGATGAAAAACTGTTTTTT. Full variable domain (missing parts from reference TRBV7-9 and TRBJ1-4): DTGVSQNPRHKITKRGQNVTFRCDPISEHNRLYWYRQTLGQGPEFLTYFQNEAQLEKSRLLSDRFSAERPKGSFSTLEIQRTEQGDSAMYLCASRPRDGDEKLFFGSGTQLSVL.

The chain combines TRBV9 with TRBJ2-2, with D hard to call. This CDR3 has 15 residues. Trimming cost V 2 bases and J 5 bases, with 13 bases left between them. Germline loops: CDR1 SGDLS, CDR2 YYNGEE. The CDR3 sequence is CASSVFRVGTGELFF. In DNA, the CDR3 is TGTGCCAGCAGCGTGTTTAGGGTTGGAACCGGGGAGCTGTTTTTT. The full variable domain, with the rest looked up from reference TRBV9 and TRBJ2-2, is DSGVTQTPKHLITATGQRVTLRCSPRSGDLSVYWYQQSLDQGLQFLIQYYNGEERAKGNILERFSAQQFPDLHSELNLSSLELGDSALYFCASSVFRVGTGELFFGEGSRLTVL.

Only one count was recorded for this clone. The gene calls are TRBV7-9 and TRBJ2-7; no clear D. CDR1 and CDR2 (germline): SEHNR, FQNEAQ (reference sequence). The length of the CDR3 is 11 residues. The ends were cut back, 3 bases at V and 4 bases at J, with 4 bases in the middle. CDR3 region: CASSFKYEQYF. The CDR3 nucleotides read TGTGCCAGCAGCTTCAAATACGAGCAGTACTTC.

The V and J genes are TRBV7-2 and TRBJ2-7, with 12 bases aligning to TRBD2. V lost 1 base to trimming and J lost 6 bases; unmatched junction nucleotides: 4. CDR1 is SGHTA and CDR2 is FQGNSA in the germline V gene. There are 15 residues in the CDR3. CDR3 region: CASSLGLAGEPEQYF. In nucleotides, the CDR3 is TGTGCCAGCAGCTTAGGACTAGCGGGAGAACCCGAGCAGTACTTC.

The V and J genes are TRBV5-1 and TRBJ2-7, with 9 nucleotides matching TRBD1. With 4 bases clipped from V and 5 bases from J, the junction kept 10 bases outside the gene matches. The CDR3 totals 15 residues. CDR1 and CDR2 (germline): SGHRS, YFSETQ. The chain's CDR3 is CASSARDRATDEQYF. CDR3 bases: TGCGCCAGCAGCGCTAGGGACAGGGCGACGGACGAGCAGTACTTC. Full variable domain (outside the CDR3, taken from reference TRBV5-1 and TRBJ2-7): KAGVTQTPRYLIKTRGQQVTLSCSPISGHRSVSWYQQTPGQGLQFLFEYFSETQRNKGNFPGRFSGRQFSNSRSEMNVSTLELGDSALYLCASSARDRATDEQYFGPGTRLTVT.

This rearrangement joins TRBV5-1 to TRBJ2-7, with a possible D match to TRBD2 (6 bases). The CDR3 runs 15 residues. Germline V gene sequence: CDR1 SGHRS, CDR2 YFSETQ. Trimming took off 0 bases at V and 0 bases at J, with 10 bases between the two ends. The CDR3 reads CASSLAGSASYEQYF. DNA of the CDR3: TGCGCCAGCAGCTTGGCCGGGAGTGCCTCCTACGAGCAGTACTTC.

The CDR3 DNA follows: TGCGCCAGCAGCCAAGGGGGGACAGGGGCCAACTATGGCTACACCTTC. This sequence encodes CASSQGGTGANYGYTF. The rearrangement joins TRBV4-1 to TRBJ1-2, with 10 positions matching TRBD1. Per germline, CDR1 MGHRA and CDR2 YSYEKL. Trimming cost V 1 base and J 2 bases; bases outside gene matches: 4. This CDR3 is 16 amino acids long.

The chain uses TRBV5-5 and TRBJ2-7; D gene uncertain. The CDR3 totals 12 residues. Germline-derived CDR1 and CDR2 are SGHKS and YYEKEE (reference sequence). Between the trimmed V and J ends, which lost 6 bases and 0 bases, there was a span of 7 bases. The CDR3 nucleotides are TGTGCCAGCATTAAGAGCTCCTACGAGCAGTACTTC. As protein: CASIKSSYEQYF. Full variable domain (rest looked up from reference TRBV5-5 and TRBJ2-7): DAGVTQSPTHLIKTRGQQVTLRCSPISGHKSVSWYQQVLGQGPQFIFQYYEKEERGRGNFPDRFSARQFPNYSSELNVNALLLGDSALYLCASIKSSYEQYFGPGTRLTVT.

The chain uses TRBV5-4 and TRBJ1-1; D gene ambiguous. V dropped 0 bases and J dropped 4 bases, with 10 bases sitting between them. The CDR3 loop spans 14 amino acids. The germline V gene encodes CDR1 SGHNT and CDR2 YYREEE (reference sequence). CDR3 sequence: CASSLAGSSTEAFF. The CDR3 DNA reads TGTGCCAGCAGCTTGGCTGGGTCATCCACTGAAGCTTTCTTT.

The V gene is TRBV10-2, the J gene TRBJ1-2, with a possible D match to TRBD1 (6 bases). The CDR3 totals 15 residues. Germline V gene sequence: CDR1 WSHSY, CDR2 SAAADI. Trimming cost V 1 base and J 0 bases, with 9 bases left between them. The CDR3 DNA reads TGCGCCAGCAGTGAGTGGGGGACACCTAACTATGGCTACACCTTC. Residues: CASSEWGTPNYGYTF.

This rearrangement joins TRBV5-4 to TRBJ1-1; D is perhaps TRBD1 (5 bases). This CDR3 contains 14 residues. Germline CDR1 and CDR2: SGHNT and YYREEE (reference sequence). Trimming removed 4 bases at V and 0 bases at J, with 10 bases between. DNA for the CDR3: TGTGCCAGCAGCCCGGGGCTCATGAACACTGAAGCTTTCTTT. Its protein product is CASSPGLMNTEAFF.

This chain connects TRBV9 to TRBJ2-1; 9 bases are shared with TRBD1. Trimming at V came to 5 bases and at J to 9 bases, leaving 3 bases not matched to a gene. Germline V gene data show CDR1 as SGDLS and CDR2 as YYNGEE. The CDR3 has 12 amino acids. CDR3 sequence reads: CASSGQGFEQFF. The CDR3 nucleotides are TGTGCCAGCAGTGGACAGGGGTTTGAGCAGTTCTTC.

The J gene is TRBJ2-4, the V gene TRBV13; the D is unclear. The CDR3 totals 13 residues. V shed 6 bases and J shed 6 bases, with 12 bases lying between them. The V gene's germline CDR1 is PRHDT and CDR2 FYEKMQ (reference sequence). For the CDR3, the DNA is TGTGCCAGCAGTTCATTGGCTAGAAACATTCAGTACTTC. It specifies CASSSLARNIQYF. The variable domain in full, with the rest retrieved from reference TRBV13 and TRBJ2-4, is AAGVIQSPRHLIKEKRETATLKCYPIPRHDTVYWYQQGPGQDPQFLISFYEKMQSDKGSIPDRFSAQQFSDYHSELNMSSLELGDSALYFCASSSLARNIQYFGAGTRLSVL.